This T cell receptor beta chain came from a study of vaccination and CD4 T cells after COVID-19. Study details: From HCoV-229E, HCoV-OC43, HCoV-NL63 and SARS-CoV-2, overlapping spike peptides were used to stimulate the cells. Study outcomes and limitations: Recorded median SARS-CoV-2-reactive clonotype numbers increased from roughly 19 to 38 without reaching significance.

The V gene lost 4 bases and the J gene lost 5 bases, with 17 bases spanning the gap. The CDR3 extends over 15 amino acids. Germline V gene lookup returns CDR1 SGDLS and CDR2 YYNGEE. Described treatment: approximately 10-day PBMC culture with coronavirus spike peptide pools or control peptides (ViraFEST assay). Cell culture was performed with some 2 million PBMCs per well in the presence of approximately 10 IU/ml IL-2 and around 9.7 ug/ml peptide pools. As to this clonotype: Its antigen remains unknown.

The Oncomine TCR Beta short-read assay generated sequence data from the DNA of cultured CD4+ T cells. TCRdb passed the PCR reads through MiXCR, listing each CDR3 protein once. The sample has about 13,000 distinct CDR3 sequences; approximately 39% are singletons. The rearrangement joins TRBV9 to TRBJ2-3; the D gene is possibly TRBD2 (6 bases). This sequence was found in a human donor who had recovered from COVID-19. The sample consisted of CD4+ T cells from blood, cultured in vitro. CDR3 sequence (DNA): TGTGCCAGCAGCCCCAACGTCGCGGAGGGAGATACGCAGTATTTT. Translating it yields CASSPNVAEGDTQYF.